The clone carrying this T cell receptor beta chain was seen ten or more times. The sample originates from a study of CD8 T cells in ankylosing spondylitis. Trimming stripped 6 bases from V and 4 bases from J, with 10 bases between. In germline, CDR1 is MNHEY, CDR2 SVGAGI. The CDR3 totals 13 residues. Quantitative 5'-RACE with molecular barcodes was used to make the TCR beta libraries. TCRdb recomputed calls from the 5' RACE reads with MiXCR, one row per CDR3 protein. Counted here are more than 150,000 distinct CDR3 sequences, 15% to 20% occurring once; the ten biggest clones make up more than 3.5%. The gene calls are TRBV6-5 and TRBJ2-4, with D unclear. Sequencing was carried out using blood, either unsorted or a sorted T cell fraction (not recorded which). The source of this sequence is a male donor aged 5-29 years with ankylosing spondylitis or in good health (not recorded which). This CDR3 is CASSPTLKNIQYF. DNA for the CDR3: TGTGCCAGCAGCCCAACACTGAAAAACATTCAGTACTTC.